This T cell receptor beta chain was obtained from a study of T cells in Graves' hyperthyroidism and ophthalmopathy. Authors of the study amplified TCR beta CDR3 regions from RNA transcripts. During a first-round RT-PCR of the TCR CDR3, the HTBI primer set was used. TCRdb reprocessed the multiplex PCR reads with MiXCR, giving one entry per CDR3 protein. In the table there are hundreds of thousands of distinct CDR3 sequences, approximately 13% of which are singletons. Trimming took 6 bases from V and 2 from J; bases not matched to a gene: 5. Looked up from germline, CDR1 is SQVTM and CDR2 is ANQGSEA. The CDR3 has 13 amino acids.

The V gene is TRBV29-1, the J gene TRBJ2-3, with 7 bases aligning to TRBD1. This receptor was obtained from a woman under 30 with Graves' hyperthyroidism. Sequencing was carried out using blood. CDR3 sequence reads: CSVTGTATDTQYF. CDR3 sequence (DNA): TGCAGCGTGACAGGGACGGCCACAGATACGCAGTATTTT.